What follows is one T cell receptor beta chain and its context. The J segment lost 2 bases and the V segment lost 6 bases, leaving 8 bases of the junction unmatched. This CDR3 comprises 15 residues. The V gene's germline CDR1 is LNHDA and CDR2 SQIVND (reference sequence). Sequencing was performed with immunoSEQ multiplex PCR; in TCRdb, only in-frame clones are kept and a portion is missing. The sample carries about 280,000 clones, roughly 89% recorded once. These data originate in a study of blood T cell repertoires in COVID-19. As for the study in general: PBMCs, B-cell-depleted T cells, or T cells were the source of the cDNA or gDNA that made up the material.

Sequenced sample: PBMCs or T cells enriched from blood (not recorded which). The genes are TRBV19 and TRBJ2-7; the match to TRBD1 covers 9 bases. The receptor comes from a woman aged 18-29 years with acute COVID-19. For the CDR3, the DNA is TGTGCCAGTAGCCTCTGGACAGGGGCTACCTACGAGCAGTACTTC. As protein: CASSLWTGATYEQYF.